One sample yielded the 18 T cell receptor beta chains listed below, sequenced in a study of PD-1 blockade in classical Hodgkin lymphoma (dated by TCRdb to about 2020). Reading the label with the study, this specimen's time point is: cycle 2 day 1 (C2D1) of nivolumab. All trial patients had relapsed after autologous stem cell transplantation, with cohorts A, B and C differing in prior brentuximab vedotin exposure. Preparation of the library involved the immunoSEQ multiplex PCR assay. Held by TCRdb, this immuneACCESS table contains in-frame sequences only and omits some clones. Under half of the omission traces to an unresolved V gene where checked; the cause of the rest is unknown. The sample contains approximately 90,000 clones, 85% to 95% of them found a single time. Over 2.5% of the sample is held by the ten biggest clonotypes. The source material was peripheral blood mononuclear cells (PBMCs), sampled before the second cycle of nivolumab. Receptors originate from a human donor with classical Hodgkin lymphoma.

This clone occurred a few times. J is TRBJ1-1 and V is TRBV7-9, with 7 nucleotides matching TRBD1. Germline trimming cut 5 bases from V and 0 bases from J; bases unmatched to any gene: 3. The CDR3 contains 14 residues. Germline V CDR1 and CDR2: SEHNR, FQNEAQ (reference sequence). The DNA for the CDR3 is TGTGCCAGCAGCGGACAGGACATGAACACTGAAGCTTTCTTT. Protein product: CASSGQDMNTEAFF.

The rearrangement links TRBV7-9 to TRBJ2-3, with TRBD2 identical over 11 bases. The CDR3 loop spans 15 amino acids. Germline V lookup: CDR1 SEHNR, CDR2 FQNEAQ (reference sequence). The ends lost 3 bases at V and 3 bases at J; junction bases unmatched: 2. The DNA for the CDR3 is TGTGCCAGCAGCTTTAGCGGGAGGGAGACAGATACGCAGTATTTT. It specifies CASSFSGRETDTQYF.

This sequence joins TRBV7-9 and TRBJ2-7; 9 bases are shared with TRBD1. This CDR3 region has 15 residues. CDR1 is SEHNR, CDR2 FQNEAQ, per germline (reference sequence). The J segment lost 6 bases and the V segment lost 4 bases, leaving 10 bases of the junction unmatched. DNA of the CDR3: TGTGCCAGCAGCTGGGACAGGGAGGCCAGGGGCGAGCAGTACTTC. It is translated as CASSWDREARGEQYF.

The rearrangement links TRBV28 to TRBJ1-1; D is unresolved. The CDR3 spans 14 residues. Germline V gene data show CDR1 as MDHEN and CDR2 as SYDVKM. V was clipped by 1 base and J by 5 bases, with 11 bases between them. The CDR3 spells CASSLLPGRTEAFF. The CDR3 DNA sequence: TGTGCCAGCAGTTTATTACCGGGTAGGACTGAAGCTTTCTTT.

This chain uses TRBV29-1 with TRBJ2-7, with 7 nucleotides matching TRBD1. The CDR3 totals 13 residues. Per the germline V gene, CDR1 is SQVTM and CDR2 is ANQGSEA. The trim removed 6 bases at V and 2 bases at J, leaving 7 bases unmatched. Written as DNA, the CDR3 is TGCAGCGTCCTCACAGGGGTCACCTACGAGCAGTACTTC. Translated: CSVLTGVTYEQYF.

This sequence joins TRBV9 and TRBJ1-4, with 8 bases that match TRBD1. There are 16 residues in the CDR3. The ends lost 2 bases at V and 6 bases at J; junction bases unmatched: 9. Per the germline V gene, CDR1 is SGDLS and CDR2 is YYNGEE. This CDR3 is CASSVLTGGGDEKLFF. CDR3 in DNA: TGTGCCAGCAGCGTCCTAACAGGGGGAGGGGATGAAAAACTGTTTTTT.

The chain recombines TRBV28 with TRBJ2-1, with a tentative D call TRBD2 (6 bases). Germline CDR1 MDHEN, CDR2 SYDVKM. The CDR3 spans 15 residues. V shed 8 bases and J shed 3 bases, with 17 bases lying between them. CDR3 in amino acids: CASQVPGVFYNEQFF. The CDR3 DNA reads as TGTGCCAGCCAAGTCCCGGGAGTCTTCTACAATGAGCAGTTCTTC.

This clone was detected only a few times. The J gene is TRBJ1-1, the V gene TRBV30, with D hard to call. CDR3 length: 14 residues. V shed 3 bases and J shed 1 base, with 12 bases lying between them. CDR1 is GTSNPN and CDR2 is SVGIG in the germline V gene (reference sequence). CDR3 DNA sequence: TGTGCCTGGAGGGCGGGGTCGAAGAACACTGAAGCTTTCTTT. Protein: CAWRAGSKNTEAFF.

The V call is TRBV5-4, the J call TRBJ2-2; no clear D gene. The V end lost 2 bases, the J end lost 3 bases, and 8 bases lay between the germline ends. Germline CDR1 and CDR2: SGHNT and YYREEE (reference sequence). The CDR3 length is 14 residues. CDR3 sequence (DNA): TGTGCCAGCAGCTTTGTAGCTGACACCGGGGAGCTGTTTTTT. Protein product: CASSFVADTGELFF.

V gene TRBV7-2 combines with J gene TRBJ2-5; TRBD1 matches at 8 bases. In germline, CDR1 is SGHTA, CDR2 FQGNSA. This CDR3 has 15 residues. V lost 5 bases to trimming and J lost 6 bases; unmatched junction nucleotides: 11. The CDR3 loop reads CASSSPWDRRQTQYF. The CDR3 DNA reads TGTGCCAGCAGCAGCCCCTGGGACAGGCGGCAGACCCAGTACTTC.

This clone was counted a few times. This rearrangement joins TRBV5-1 to TRBJ2-7; no reliable D call. V was trimmed by 3 bases and J by 3 bases, leaving 4 bases between them. This CDR3 comprises 11 residues. Germline loops: CDR1 SGHRS, CDR2 YFSETQ. The CDR3 is CASSWNYEQYF. The CDR3 DNA reads as TGCGCCAGCAGCTGGAACTACGAGCAGTACTTC.

The chain employs TRBV18 and TRBJ1-1, with a possible D match to TRBD1 (6 bases). Trimming removed 5 bases from V and 1 base from J, with 11 bases in between. Germline V gives CDR1 KGHSH, CDR2 LQKENI. CDR3 length: 14 residues. The CDR3 bases are TGTGCCAGCTCATCCCGACAGGAGAACACTGAAGCTTTCTTT. This translates into CASSSRQENTEAFF.

This chain links TRBV7-8 with TRBJ1-2; D is unresolved. Germline CDR1 SGHVS, CDR2 FQNEAQ. Trimming shortened V by 0 bases and J by 5 bases, and 10 bases separated the two germline ends. CDR3 length: 14 residues. CDR3 amino acids: CASSLATLTYGYTF. As DNA, the CDR3 is TGTGCCAGCAGCTTAGCTACGCTAACTTATGGCTACACCTTC.

The J gene is TRBJ2-7, the V gene TRBV5-1; D possibly corresponds to TRBD2 (6 bases). Germline CDR1 SGHRS, CDR2 YFSETQ. The CDR3 contains 15 residues. Trimming pared 0 bases from V and 7 bases from J, leaving 17 bases between. In DNA, the CDR3 is TGCGCCAGCAGCTTGGTGCGGGGAGATTCGGGAGAGCAGTACTTC. Translated, it gives CASSLVRGDSGEQYF.

This clone was seen once. V and J are TRBV11-2 and TRBJ1-5; maybe TRBD1 (5 bases). CDR1 SGHAT and CDR2 FQNNGV come from the germline V gene. V gave up 3 bases and J gave up 7 bases, with 13 bases separating them. This CDR3 spans 14 amino acids. CDR3 amino acids: CASSLGQGWQPQHF. CDR3 nucleotides: TGTGCCAGCAGCTTGGGGCAGGGATGGCAGCCCCAGCATTTT.

This clone was seen a single time. The chain has TRBV6-1 and TRBJ1-5, with 8 bases that match TRBD1. The CDR3 runs 15 residues. V lost 6 bases to trimming and J lost 3 bases; unmatched junction nucleotides: 7. Germline CDR1 is MNHNS and CDR2 is SASEGT. The CDR3 nucleotides read TGTGCCAGCAGGAGCAGGGGGCCGCCCAATCAGCCCCAGCATTTT. Translated: CASRSRGPPNQPQHF.

This clone was found once. The J gene is TRBJ2-5, the V gene TRBV28, with 8 positions matching TRBD2. Unmatched junction bases numbered 9, after V lost 5 bases and J lost 4 bases. The CDR3 consists of 15 residues. Germline V gene lookup returns CDR1 MDHEN and CDR2 SYDVKM. CDR3 bases: TGTGCCAGCAGTGCGCGACTAGCGTCGGGAGAGACCCAGTACTTC. Translating it yields CASSARLASGETQYF.

The chain has TRBV7-9 and TRBJ2-7; D may match TRBD1 or TRBD2 (6 bases each). Trimming pared 1 base from V and 2 bases from J, leaving 15 bases between. The CDR3 spans 16 residues. Per the germline V gene, CDR1 is SEHNR and CDR2 is FQNEAQ (reference sequence). CDR3 sequence reads: CASSLGGGPTTYEQYF. The CDR3 DNA reads TGTGCCAGCAGCTTAGGAGGGGGGCCAACTACCTACGAGCAGTACTTC.